The rows below give T cell receptor beta chains drawn from one sample of a study of vaccination effects on CD4 cells after COVID-19. Only in-frame clones appear in the TCRdb table, and some are missing; sequencing was by immunoSEQ multiplex PCR. The data contain 17,000 or so clones, around 70% of them singletons. No cognate antigen is known for these TCRs. The material was CD4+ T cells from PBMCs cultured with SARS-CoV-2 spike peptides, obtained after COVID-19 vaccination. These receptors originate from a human donor who had a prior SARS-CoV-2 infection. Each CDR3 is given with its conserved first and last residue. The D gene is left open where the match is weak. Some rows have no size entry. The others give once, few or many, or a class for an expanded clone.

V gene,D gene,J gene,clone size,CDR3 protein,CDR3 DNA
TRBV6-5,.,TRBJ1-5,.,CASSYRMFGQPQHF,TGTGCCAGCAGTTACCGGATGTTCGGCCAGCCCCAGCATTTT
TRBV19,.,TRBJ1-4,.,CASSIFWGQNEKLFF,TGTGCCAGTAGTATTTTCTGGGGCCAGAATGAAAAACTGTTTTTT
TRBV11-2,.,TRBJ1-1,.,CASSLGVGGRTEAFF,TGTGCCAGCAGCTTAGGGGTCGGGGGTCGGACTGAAGCTTTCTTT
TRBV5-4,.,TRBJ2-2,few,CASSPRGAQGLGTGELFF,TGTGCCAGCAGCCCACGGGGCGCGCAGGGATTAGGGACCGGGGAGCTGTTTTTT
TRBV3-1/TRBV3-2,TRBD2,TRBJ2-5,.,CASSRLAGGGETQYF,TGTGCCAGCAGCCGCCTAGCGGGGGGGGGAGAGACCCAGTACTTC
TRBV4-1,TRBD2,TRBJ2-5,.,CASSAGGLQETQYF,TGCGCCAGCAGCGCGGGGGGTTTACAAGAGACCCAGTACTTC
TRBV3-1/TRBV3-2,TRBD1,TRBJ1-3,.,CASSQDSTGGYGNTIYF,TGTGCCAGCAGCCAAGATAGTACAGGGGGATATGGAAACACCATATATTTT
TRBV5-1,TRBD2,TRBJ2-7,.,CASSKTSGNYEQYF,TGCGCCAGCAGCAAGACTAGCGGGAACTACGAGCAGTACTTC
TRBV5-1,TRBD2,TRBJ2-5,.,CASSSTSGGLETQYF,TGCGCCAGCAGCTCGACTAGCGGGGGGCTAGAGACCCAGTACTTC
TRBV7-3,.,TRBJ2-1,few,CASSLGGGTVWRVGEQFF,TGTGCCAGCAGCTTAGGGGGCGGGACTGTCTGGCGAGTGGGTGAGCAGTTCTTC
TRBV15,.,TRBJ2-7,few,CATSRDQGTYEQYF,TGTGCCACCAGCAGAGATCAGGGTACCTACGAGCAGTACTTC
TRBV19,TRBD2,TRBJ2-1,.,CASSIGTSGSSEQFF,TGTGCCAGTAGTATAGGGACTAGCGGGAGTAGTGAGCAGTTCTTC
TRBV10-3,TRBD2,TRBJ2-3,.,CAISVAGVHPSTDTQYF,TGTGCCATCAGTGTTGCGGGAGTCCATCCTAGCACAGATACGCAGTATTTT
TRBV28,.,TRBJ1-1,.,CASRRGNTEAFF,TGTGCCAGCCGCAGGGGAAACACTGAAGCTTTCTTT
TRBV4-2,TRBD1,TRBJ2-7,.,CASSPGQATGFSYEQYF,TGTGCCAGCAGCCCTGGACAGGCCACCGGGTTTTCGTACGAGCAGTACTTC
TRBV6-4,.,TRBJ2-3,.,CASSADRQSTDTQYF,TGTGCCAGCAGCGCCGACAGGCAAAGCACAGATACGCAGTATTTT
TRBV2,TRBD1,TRBJ1-3,.,CASRATGGGNTIYF,TGTGCCAGCAGGGCCACAGGGGGCGGAAACACCATATATTTT
TRBV6-5,.,TRBJ2-3,once,CASRMSGYTDTQYF,TGTGCCAGCAGGATGAGCGGATACACAGATACGCAGTATTTT
TRBV30,.,TRBJ2-4,.,CAWSVSTRVRTRAKNIQYF,TGTGCCTGGAGTGTCTCAACCAGGGTGAGAACAAGAGCCAAAAACATTCAGTACTTC
TRBV27,TRBD1,TRBJ1-1,.,CASSPRQGANTEAFF,TGTGCCAGCAGTCCCCGACAGGGGGCGAACACTGAAGCTTTCTTT
TRBV7-2,.,TRBJ2-5,.,CASSPGLPATQYF,TGTGCCAGCAGCCCGGGCCTTCCTGCGACCCAGTACTTC
TRBV5-1,TRBD2,TRBJ2-1,medium-sized,CASSRRLAGDNEQFF,TGCGCCAGCAGCCGTCGACTAGCGGGAGACAATGAGCAGTTCTTC
TRBV4-1,.,TRBJ2-7,.,CASSQLPWYEQYF,TGCGCCAGCAGCCAACTCCCTTGGTACGAGCAGTACTTC
TRBV7-9,.,TRBJ2-5,once,CASSHRQETQYF,TGTGCCAGCAGCCACCGGCAAGAGACCCAGTACTTC
TRBV9,TRBD2,TRBJ2-3,.,CASSVTSGRAPFTDTQYF,TGTGCCAGCAGCGTGACTAGCGGGAGGGCCCCTTTCACAGATACGCAGTATTTT
TRBV9,.,TRBJ2-3,.,CASSVVTGYGTDTQYF,TGTGCCAGCAGCGTAGTGACGGGGTATGGCACAGATACGCAGTATTTT
TRBV9,.,TRBJ1-1,once,CASSEGPGDTEAFF,TGTGCCAGCAGCGAGGGCCCTGGGGACACTGAAGCTTTCTTT
TRBV4-2,.,TRBJ1-2,.,CASSQDRGRIYGYTF,TGTGCCAGCAGCCAAGATAGGGGACGGATCTATGGCTACACCTTC
TRBV5-1,.,TRBJ1-2,.,CASSLDRNYGYTF,TGCGCCAGCAGCTTGGACAGAAACTATGGCTACACCTTC
TRBV15,TRBD1,TRBJ1-4,.,CATSIRTGGNEKLFF,TGTGCCACCAGCATCAGGACAGGGGGTAATGAAAAACTGTTTTTT
TRBV19,TRBD2,TRBJ2-7,few,CASSLQREGRYEQYF,TGTGCCAGTAGTCTGCAGCGGGAGGGCCGATACGAGCAGTACTTC
TRBV21-1,.,TRBJ1-4,.,CASSNDRGRGNEKLFF,TGTGCCAGCAGCAATGACAGGGGGCGAGGTAATGAAAAACTGTTTTTT
TRBV11-3,TRBD1,TRBJ2-3,.,CASSLYRGVHTQYF,TGTGCCAGCAGCTTGTACAGGGGTGTACATACGCAGTATTTT
TRBV3-1/TRBV3-2,.,TRBJ1-6,.,CASSQGAGGSPLHF,TGTGCCAGCAGCCAGGGGGCAGGAGGATCACCCCTCCACTTT
TRBV7-3,TRBD1,TRBJ2-1,.,CASSLGTGGGGEQFF,TGTGCCAGCAGCCTAGGGACAGGGGGCGGAGGTGAGCAGTTCTTC
TRBV7-2,.,TRBJ1-2,once,CASSYPGTAYFDTF,TGTGCCAGCAGCTATCCCGGGACGGCCTATTTTGACACCTTC
TRBV15,TRBD2,TRBJ2-7,.,CATSRDLSGASYEQYF,TGTGCCACCAGCAGAGATTTAAGCGGGGCCTCCTACGAGCAGTACTTC
TRBV5-4,TRBD1,TRBJ1-4,.,CASSYRTGDNEKLFF,TGTGCCAGCAGCTATAGGACAGGAGACAATGAAAAACTGTTTTTT
TRBV28,TRBD1,TRBJ2-2,.,CASSGKQGFWTGELFF,TGTGCCAGCAGTGGAAAACAGGGGTTTTGGACCGGGGAGCTGTTTTTT
TRBV9,TRBD1,TRBJ2-7,.,CASSPRQGTGYEQYF,TGTGCCAGCAGCCCAAGACAGGGGACGGGCTACGAGCAGTACTTC
TRBV11-3,.,TRBJ2-7,.,CASSLDSGSTYEQYF,TGTGCCAGCAGCTTAGACAGCGGGTCAACCTACGAGCAGTACTTC
TRBV9,TRBD2,TRBJ2-1,few,CASSVELAGGGREQFF,TGTGCCAGCAGCGTAGAACTAGCGGGAGGGGGTCGCGAGCAGTTCTTC
TRBV3-1/TRBV3-2,TRBD1,TRBJ2-5,once,CASSQDMSWDREETQYF,TGTGCCAGCAGCCAAGATATGAGCTGGGACAGGGAGGAGACCCAGTACTTC
TRBV6-5,.,TRBJ2-7,.,CAQPGQHYEQYF,TGTGCCCAACCCGGACAACACTACGAGCAGTACTTC
TRBV7-2,TRBD1,TRBJ1-3,.,CASSFQGVAGNTIYF,TGTGCCAGCAGCTTCCAGGGGGTGGCAGGAAACACCATATATTTT
TRBV5-1,.,TRBJ2-2,.,CATRPQSQNTGELFF,TGCGCCACCCGGCCCCAGTCACAGAACACCGGGGAGCTGTTTTTT
TRBV4-2,TRBD1,TRBJ1-4,.,CASSQGQGFEKLFF,TGTGCCAGCAGCCAAGGACAGGGGTTCGAAAAACTGTTTTTT
TRBV5-4,.,TRBJ2-1,few,CASSFQGLDDEQFF,TGTGCCAGCAGCTTTCAGGGACTGGACGATGAGCAGTTCTTC
TRBV12-3/TRBV12-4,.,TRBJ1-1,.,CASSFGQGTEAFF,TGTGCCAGCAGTTTTGGCCAGGGCACTGAAGCTTTCTTT
TRBV3-1/TRBV3-2,.,TRBJ1-4,.,CASSQVGGWEKLFF,TGTGCCAGCAGCCAAGTCGGAGGGTGGGAAAAACTGTTTTTT
TRBV7-2,.,TRBJ2-5,few,CASSSDGTGAQYF,TGTGCCAGCAGCTCGGACGGAACCGGAGCCCAGTACTTC